These 16 T cell receptor beta chains originate from one sample sequenced in a study of T cells in Graves' hyperthyroidism and ophthalmopathy. RNA transcripts served as the template for amplifying TCR beta CDR3 regions. Carried out on the TCR CDR3, a first-round RT-PCR used the HTBI primer set. TCRdb used MiXCR to reprocess the multiplex PCR reads, holding one entry per CDR3 protein. Of 700,000 to 950,000 distinct CDR3 sequences listed, just over 35% are singletons. The sequenced material came from blood. Every receptor here comes from a woman aged 35 to 49 with Graves' hyperthyroidism.

The chain carries TRBV27 and TRBJ2-7, with D perhaps matching TRBD2 (5 bases). V lost 4 bases, J lost 4 bases, and 20 bases lay in between. This CDR3 has 16 residues. Germline values: CDR1 MNHEY, CDR2 SMNVEV (reference sequence). The CDR3 DNA is TGTGCCAGCAGTTCCGTCCTCGGCGGGCAGCCTTACGAGCAGTACTTC. This encodes CASSSVLGGQPYEQYF.

A few counts support this clonotype. The chain uses TRBV20-1 and TRBJ2-7, with 8 nucleotides matching TRBD1. Germline V gene lookup returns CDR1 DFQATT and CDR2 SNEGSKA (reference sequence). V lost 5 bases to trimming and J lost 3 bases; unmatched junction nucleotides: 6. The CDR3 consists of 13 residues. The CDR3 bases are TGCAGTGCTTTCTCCAGGGGGCTCTACGAGCAGTACTTC. Translation gives CSAFSRGLYEQYF.

V and J are TRBV29-1 and TRBJ2-3, with TRBD2 as a possible D gene (10 bases). The CDR3 consists of 21 residues. The germline V gene encodes CDR1 SQVTM and CDR2 ANQGSEA. Between the trimmed V and J ends, which lost 1 base and 4 bases, there was a span of 33 bases. The CDR3 loop is CSVEVEWGQGAASGRPDTQYF. The CDR3 nucleotides are TGCAGCGTTGAAGTGGAGTGGGGACAGGGAGCGGCTAGCGGGAGACCAGATACGCAGTATTTT.

This clonotype was picked up a small number of times. A junction end diverges from the germline sequence, so it may reflect a read error. CDR3 coding DNA: TGTGCCAGCAGCCCGACGGGACAGGGGATTGGCACTGAAGCTTTCTTT. This translates into CASSPTGQGIGTEAFF. The J gene is TRBJ1-1, the V gene TRBV5-1; 10 nucleotides align to TRBD1. Germline loops: CDR1 SGHRS, CDR2 YFSETQ. The CDR3 length is 16 residues.

The chain combines TRBV20-1 with TRBJ1-2; 9 bases agree with TRBD1. J gave up 8 bases and V 3 bases, and 7 bases lay outside the gene matches. The CDR3 spans 13 residues. Germline loops: CDR1 DFQATT, CDR2 SNEGSKA (reference sequence). CDR3 bases: TGCAGTGCTAGTAACGACAGGGGGGACGGCTACACCTTC. Translating gives CSASNDRGDGYTF.

The chain has TRBV7-9 and TRBJ1-3, with 7 bases identical to TRBD1. In germline, CDR1 is SEHNR, CDR2 FQNEAQ (reference sequence). The CDR3 sequence is 16 residues long. The junction had 10 bases not matched to a gene; V was cut back by 5 bases and J by 3 bases. The CDR3 bases are TGTGCCAGCAGCCCCCAGGGGGGGGCTCGTGGAAACACCATATATTTT. This gives the protein CASSPQGGARGNTIYF.

This clonotype was counted only a few times. The rearrangement uses TRBV6-1 and TRBJ2-6, with D hard to call. The V gene's germline CDR1 is MNHNS and CDR2 SASEGT. Trimming removed 5 bases from V and 4 bases from J, with 12 bases in between. This CDR3 is built from 15 residues. The CDR3 is CASSYIYTGANVLTF. CDR3 DNA sequence: TGTGCCAGCAGTTACATTTACACCGGGGCCAACGTCCTGACTTTC.

This clonotype has a count of ten or more. V is TRBV20-1 and J is TRBJ2-7; D gene unclear. Trimming stripped 5 bases from V and 3 bases from J, with 8 bases between. The CDR3 consists of 11 residues. The germline V gene has CDR1 DFQATT and CDR2 SNEGSKA (reference sequence). The CDR3 DNA sequence: TGCAGTGCTCCGGACCACTACGAGCAGTACTTC. This translates into CSAPDHYEQYF.

Worth noting for this clonotype: One junction end does not reproduce the germline sequence, and a read error may be involved. This sequence joins TRBV7-7 and TRBJ2-7; D assignment may be TRBD1 or TRBD2 (6 bases each). CDR1 SSHAT and CDR2 FNYEAQ come from the germline V gene (reference sequence). This CDR3 is 13 amino acids long. This CDR3 reads CASSPFGGNEQYF. The CDR3 DNA reads TGTGCTAGCAGCCCCTTCGGGGGCAATGAGCAGTACTTC.

This clonotype was detected only a few times. The rearrangement links TRBV14 to TRBJ2-3; 8 nucleotides match TRBD1. The CDR3 length is 17 residues. The junction had 13 bases not matched to a gene; V was cut back by 3 bases and J by 5 bases. Germline V CDR1 and CDR2: SGHDN, FVKESK. This chain's CDR3 is CASSHNDRGFARDTQYF. The CDR3 coding sequence is TGTGCCAGCAGCCATAACGACAGGGGATTTGCCCGAGATACGCAGTATTTT.

This clonotype came up a few times. The chain uses TRBV27 and TRBJ1-6, with D possibly matching TRBD1 (5 bases). The CDR3 loop spans 14 amino acids. Germline V gene lookup returns CDR1 MNHEY and CDR2 SMNVEV (reference sequence). V lost 5 bases and J lost 10, with 15 bases in between. CDR3 sequence (DNA): TGTGCCAGCAGTCGCAAAATGGGGCACTCACCCCTCCACTTT. Amino acids: CASSRKMGHSPLHF.

The chain employs TRBV10-3 and TRBJ2-2; D not resolved. CDR1 and CDR2 from the germline V gene are ENHRY and SYGVKD. Trimming shortened V by 7 bases and J by 0 bases, and 9 bases separated the two germline ends. This CDR3 contains 14 residues. CDR3 in amino acids: CAITPSANTGELFF. The CDR3 DNA sequence: TGTGCCATCACCCCCAGTGCGAACACCGGGGAGCTGTTTTTT.

This clonotype was seen a single time. The gene calls are TRBV7-2 and TRBJ2-7, with TRBD2 identical over 11 bases. This CDR3 region has 15 residues. Germline trimming cut 6 bases from V and 3 bases from J; bases unmatched to any gene: 7. The germline gives CDR1 SGHTA, CDR2 FQGNSA. The CDR3, as DNA: TGTGCCAGCAGTACTAATAGCGGGAGGGGCTACGAGCAGTACTTC. As protein: CASSTNSGRGYEQYF.

This clonotype appeared a few times. This chain joins TRBV5-1 and TRBJ2-7, with TRBD2 matching over 16 bases. In germline, CDR1 is SGHRS, CDR2 YFSETQ. With 0 bases clipped from V and 4 bases from J, the junction kept 4 bases outside the gene matches. There are 17 residues in the CDR3. In DNA form, the CDR3 reads TGCGCCAGCAGCTTGGTGGGACTAGCGGGAGGGCCGTACGAGCAGTACTTC. Encoded protein: CASSLVGLAGGPYEQYF.

Comments on this clonotype: This clone may be a read error of a much larger clone one base away. This chain joins TRBV19 and TRBJ2-7, with TRBD1 matching 12 bases. The CDR3 consists of 15 residues. The V and J ends lost 11 bases and 4 bases, in that order; junction bases with no gene match: 12. Germline V lookup: CDR1 LNHDA, CDR2 SQIVND (reference sequence). The CDR3 coding sequence is TGTGCCGGCAGCTTAGGGACAGGGGGCGCGTACGAGCAGTACTTC. Translated: CAGSLGTGGAYEQYF. Variable domain in full (rest from reference TRBV19 and TRBJ2-7): DGGITQSPKYLFRKEGQNVTLSCEQNLNHDAMYWYRQDPGQGLRLIYYSQIVNDFQKGDIAEGYSVSREKKESFPLTVTSAQKNPTAFYLCAGSLGTGGAYEQYFGPGTRLTVT.

For this clonotype: A read error is possible here, since a much larger clone lies one base away. The chain recombines TRBV20-1 with TRBJ1-5, with 9 bases that match TRBD1. This CDR3 has 15 residues. Trimming removed 2 bases from V and 6 bases from J; junction bases left unmatched: 8. Germline V gene sequence: CDR1 DFQATT, CDR2 SNEGSKA (reference sequence). The chain's CDR3 is CSARNAGTGLQPQHF. The CDR3, as DNA: TGCAGTGCTAGAAATGCCGGGACAGGGCTTCAGCCCCAGCATTTT.